The 28 T cell receptor beta chains below were found in one sample sequenced in a study of human T cells and chemical hapten exposure (dated by TCRdb to about 2021). The sample's time point label, decoded: patch test 1, 2 weeks after DPC sensitization. Read against the paper, the sample's treatment or condition label means: therapeutic diphenylcyclopropenone sensitization with weekly scalp DPC. The library came from RACE. TCRdb records NextSeq 500 as the sequencer. The raw public reads went through TCRdb reprocessing: fastp at Q25, MiXCR clone calling, in-frame beta chains kept. Each entry merges the rows of one CDR3 protein and shows their most common DNA and genes. A total of about 69,000 distinct CDR3 sequences appear in this sample, approximately 35% of them only once. The biggest ten clones account for more than 7% of the sample. The specimen was whole blood, collected in connection with sensitization to the hapten diphenylcyclopropenone (DPC). Receptors originate from a man in his forties with alopecia areata. Some clones in this sample may be carry-over from other donors' samples.

This clonotype appeared many times. This chain uses TRBV6-2 or TRBV6-3 with TRBJ1-5; D may be TRBD1 (5 bases). Germline assignment: CDR1 MNHEY and CDR2 SVGEGT. The ends were cut back, 7 bases at V and 6 bases at J, with 13 bases in the middle. The CDR3 covers 13 residues. CDR3 protein: CASTTGGAQPQHF. The CDR3 bases are TGTGCCAGCACCACAGGCGGGGCTCAGCCCCAGCATTTT.

This clonotype appeared a few times. The chain is built from TRBV20-1 and TRBJ2-1; 7 bases agree with TRBD2. With V trimmed by 6 bases and J by 2 bases, 10 bases remained unmatched. This CDR3 has 15 amino acids. Germline V gives CDR1 DFQATT, CDR2 SNEGSKA (reference sequence). CDR3 sequence (DNA): TGCAGTGCAAGCCGAAGCGGGGCCACCTACAATGAGCAGTTCTTC. It translates to CSASRSGATYNEQFF.

This clonotype was seen just once. The J gene is TRBJ1-2, the V gene TRBV10-3; D is possibly TRBD1 (6 bases). With 8 bases removed from V and 8 bases from J, the gap between germline ends came to 18 bases. The CDR3 loop spans 13 amino acids. The germline V gene encodes CDR1 ENHRY and CDR2 SYGVKD. The CDR3 loop reads CAIGARAQGGYTF. The CDR3 region has the DNA TGTGCCATCGGTGCGCGAGCACAGGGCGGCTACACCTTC.

The chain links TRBV6-1 to TRBJ2-3, with D uncertain. Germline lookup yields CDR1 MNHNS and CDR2 SASEGT. V was clipped by 5 bases and J by 0 bases, with 15 bases between them. The CDR3 extends over 16 amino acids. Here the CDR3 DNA reads TGTGCCAGCAGTCCCACTCTAGGTACTAGCACAGATACGCAGTATTTT. Amino acids: CASSPTLGTSTDTQYF.

The gene calls are TRBV9 and TRBJ2-7; TRBD2 matches at 7 bases. V lost 3 bases, J lost 5 bases, and 11 bases stayed unmatched. The V gene's germline CDR1 is SGDLS and CDR2 YYNGEE. CDR3 length: 15 residues. The CDR3, as DNA: TGTGCCAGCAGCGGAGACCACCGGGAGGTTAACGAGCAGTACTTC. Protein product: CASSGDHREVNEQYF.

Only a few counts were recorded for this clonotype. The chain has TRBV11-1 and TRBJ1-1, with unresolved D. The CDR3 totals 13 residues. Germline V gene sequence: CDR1 SGHAT, CDR2 FQDESV (reference sequence). V dropped 1 base and J dropped 5 bases, with 8 bases sitting between them. The chain's CDR3 is CASSLGRATEAFF. In nucleotides, the CDR3 is TGTGCCAGCAGCTTAGGGAGGGCGACTGAAGCTTTCTTT.

The chain uses TRBV11-2 and TRBJ2-3; the D is unclear. The CDR3 sequence is 10 residues long. Germline V gene sequence: CDR1 SGHAT, CDR2 FQNNGV. V was clipped by 5 bases and J by 7 bases, with 4 bases between them. The CDR3 DNA sequence: TGTGCCAGCAGCGCACATACGCAGTATTTT. Its translation is CASSAHTQYF.

The rearrangement joins TRBV20-1 to TRBJ2-1; no reliable D call. CDR3 length equals 14 residues. The V gene's germline CDR1 is DFQATT and CDR2 SNEGSKA (reference sequence). V gave up 3 bases and J gave up 6 bases, with 15 bases separating them. The CDR3 is CSASPHILGNEQFF. Written as DNA, the CDR3 is TGCAGTGCTAGCCCGCACATCCTGGGCAATGAGCAGTTCTTC.

V gene TRBV18 combines with J gene TRBJ2-7; 10 bases line up with TRBD2. CDR3 size: 19 residues. From germline, CDR1 is KGHSH and CDR2 LQKENI. Trimming cost V 0 bases and J 2 bases; bases outside gene matches: 13. The CDR3 bases are TGTGCCAGCTCACCACCTTTGTTTCAGCGGGAGGGAAAAACCTACGAGCAGTACTTC. It yields the protein CASSPPLFQREGKTYEQYF.

The chain recombines TRBV2 with TRBJ1-5, with D tentatively TRBD1 (5 bases). This CDR3 comprises 15 residues. CDR1 is SNHLY and CDR2 is FYNNEI in the germline V gene. V was cut by 2 bases and J by 9 bases, with 17 bases left in between. CDR3 sequence: CASSEIQVLTGPQHF. CDR3 in DNA: TGTGCCAGCAGTGAAATACAGGTCCTAACAGGGCCCCAGCATTTT.

V and J are TRBV10-3 and TRBJ2-7; a possible D gene is TRBD2 (7 bases). Germline CDR1 is ENHRY and CDR2 is SYGVKD. The CDR3 loop spans 14 amino acids. Between the trimmed V and J ends, which lost 2 bases and 2 bases, there was a span of 10 bases. CDR3 coding DNA: TGTGCCATCAGTGAGGAGGGGGGGCCCTACGAGCAGTACTTC. Protein sequence: CAISEEGGPYEQYF.

As for this clonotype: Just one base apart from a much larger clone, this may be a read error. The genes are TRBV5-1 and TRBJ1-1; D gene unclear. This CDR3 has 14 amino acids. Germline assignment: CDR1 SGHRS and CDR2 YFSETQ. The CDR3 coding sequence is TGCGCCAGCAGCCTAGGAGGTTCGGGCACTGAAACTTTCTTT. Amino acid sequence: CASSLGGSGTETFF. Using reference TRBV5-1 and TRBJ1-1 for the parts outside the CDR3, the full variable domain is KAGVTQTPRYLIKTRGQQVTLSCSPISGHRSVSWYQQTPGQGLQFLFEYFSETQRNKGNFPGRFSGRQFSNSRSEMNVSTLELGDSALYLCASSLGGSGTETFFGQGTRLTVV.

This clonotype was found a few times. The chain combines TRBV15 with TRBJ2-1; TRBD2 matches at 8 bases. This CDR3 comprises 14 residues. V trimming: 8 bases; J trimming: 6 bases; junction bases outside the gene matches: 9. Germline assignment: CDR1 LNHNV and CDR2 YYDKDF (reference sequence). The CDR3 sequence: CATARLAGTNEQFF. The CDR3 region has the DNA TGTGCCACCGCTAGGCTAGCGGGTACCAATGAGCAGTTCTTC.

V and J are TRBV3-1 and TRBJ2-3; no clear D gene. Trimming took off 1 base at V and 1 base at J, with 3 bases between the two ends. Looked up from germline, CDR1 is LGHDT and CDR2 is YNNKEL (reference sequence). This CDR3 contains 13 residues. The DNA for the CDR3 is TGTGCCAGCAGCCAAGTGGGCACAGATACGCAGTATTTT. Residues: CASSQVGTDTQYF.

The chain employs TRBV9 and TRBJ2-5; D is undetermined. V shed 0 bases and J shed 5 bases, with 8 bases lying between them. Germline loops: CDR1 SGDLS, CDR2 YYNGEE. The CDR3 totals 13 residues. The DNA of the CDR3 is TGTGCCAGCAGCGTAGGGGTTGTGGAGACCCAGTACTTC. As protein: CASSVGVVETQYF.

This clonotype was seen only a few times. The chain couples TRBV6-1 to TRBJ1-5; the D is unclear. Germline V lookup: CDR1 MNHNS, CDR2 SASEGT. The CDR3 is 13 residues long. Between the trimmed V and J ends, which lost 10 bases and 6 bases, there was a span of 16 bases. The CDR3 reads CAIGPTRGQPQHF. CDR3 nucleotides: TGTGCCATCGGACCCACCCGCGGTCAGCCCCAGCATTTT.

The V gene is TRBV4-1, the J gene TRBJ2-5; 12 bases line up with TRBD1. J lost 5 bases, V lost 0 bases, and 7 bases had no gene match. The CDR3 runs 17 residues. Germline V gives CDR1 MGHRA, CDR2 YSYEKL. The CDR3 sequence is CASSQDLGTGGEETQYF. CDR3 in DNA: TGCGCCAGCAGCCAAGATTTAGGGACAGGGGGCGAGGAGACCCAGTACTTC.

The chain has TRBV3-1 and TRBJ1-5; no clear D. This CDR3 has 15 amino acids. Germline loops: CDR1 LGHDT, CDR2 YNNKEL (reference sequence). Trimming took off 2 bases at V and 2 bases at J, with 10 bases between the two ends. The CDR3 DNA reads as TGTGCCAGCAGCCAAAGCGGGAACGGCAATCAGCCCCAGCATTTT. Residues: CASSQSGNGNQPQHF.

The chain couples TRBV20-1 to TRBJ1-3; D remains unclear. The CDR3 contains 13 residues. V was shortened by 3 bases and J by 0 bases, with 6 bases between the two germline ends. CDR1 is DFQATT and CDR2 is SNEGSKA in the germline V gene (reference sequence). This CDR3 reads CSASRSSGNTIYF. CDR3 coding DNA: TGCAGTGCTAGTCGGAGCTCTGGAAACACCATATATTTT.

This clonotype was seen a handful of times. V and J are TRBV30 and TRBJ1-5, with 7 bases lining up with TRBD1. With 3 bases clipped from V and 4 bases from J, the junction kept 3 bases outside the gene matches. Per germline, CDR1 GTSNPN and CDR2 SVGIG (reference sequence). This CDR3 is built from 13 residues. CDR3 amino acids: CAWSPTGNQPQHF. Written as DNA, the CDR3 is TGTGCCTGGAGCCCGACAGGGAATCAGCCCCAGCATTTT.

This clonotype was picked up a small number of times. J is TRBJ2-1 and V is TRBV12-3 or TRBV12-4, with D perhaps matching TRBD2 (5 bases). The CDR3 has 12 residues. Trimming took off 5 bases at V and 12 bases at J, with 14 bases between the two ends. The CDR3 spells CASSPDYSMQFF. The CDR3 nucleotides read TGTGCCAGCAGTCCCGACTACTCTATGCAGTTCTTC.

The rearrangement joins TRBV3-1 to TRBJ1-1, with a weak D call TRBD1 (6 bases). The CDR3 covers 16 residues. CDR1 LGHDT and CDR2 YNNKEL come from the germline V gene (reference sequence). V was trimmed by 0 bases and J by 11 bases, leaving 22 bases between them. CDR3 coding DNA: TGTGCCAGCAGCCAAGAAGGCGAGACAGGTCTACCGAAGGCTTTCTTT. Protein product: CASSQEGETGLPKAFF.

V is TRBV18 and J is TRBJ1-4, with 7 bases that match TRBD1. CDR3 length equals 15 residues. The germline V gene has CDR1 KGHSH and CDR2 LQKENI. V lost 2 bases and J lost 7; bases outside the gene matches: 7. The CDR3 coding sequence is TGTGCCAGCTCACCAATCGGGACAGAAGGTGAAAAACTGTTTTTT. This encodes CASSPIGTEGEKLFF. The full variable domain, completed using reference TRBV18 and TRBJ1-4, is NAGVMQNPRHLVRRRGQEARLRCSPMKGHSHVYWYRQLPEEGLKFMVYLQKENIIDESGMPKERFSAEFPKEGPSILRIQQVVRGDSAAYFCASSPIGTEGEKLFFGSGTQLSVL.

This sequence joins TRBV21-1 and TRBJ2-4. TRBV21-1 is labeled a pseudogene. This CDR3 comprises 16 residues. CDR3 nucleotides: TGTGCCAGCAGCCGCGGCAGGAACCCAACCAAAAACATTCAGTACTTC. Amino acids: CASSRGRNPTKNIQYF.

The sample holds a few counts of this clonotype. The V and J genes are TRBV6-2 or TRBV6-3 and TRBJ1-2, with no clear D. Germline CDR1 reads MNHEY; CDR2 reads SVGEGT. This CDR3 is built from 14 residues. The V end lost 6 bases, the J end lost 1 base, and 12 bases lay between the germline ends. In DNA, the CDR3 is TGTGCCAGCAGCCAACTTCGTTATAACTATGGCTACACCTTC. Amino acids: CASSQLRYNYGYTF.

This clonotype occurred a few times. V gene TRBV28 combines with J gene TRBJ2-1; D uncertain. Trimming stripped 8 bases from V and 5 bases from J, with 22 bases between. The CDR3 is made up of 16 amino acids. Germline CDR1 is MDHEN and CDR2 is SYDVKM. The CDR3 here is CASGTSPSLPDNEQFF. As DNA, the CDR3 is TGTGCCAGCGGAACGTCCCCTTCCTTACCGGACAATGAGCAGTTCTTC.

This clonotype has only a few counts. This chain uses TRBV11-3 with TRBJ1-1, with D uncertain. Germline V gives CDR1 SGHNT, CDR2 YENEEA. Trimming pared 5 bases from V and 4 bases from J, leaving 14 bases between. This CDR3 is 14 amino acids long. CDR3 in amino acids: CASSPTTRSTEAFF. As DNA, the CDR3 is TGTGCCAGCAGCCCAACGACGAGGAGCACTGAAGCTTTCTTT. Full variable domain (missing parts from reference TRBV11-3 and TRBJ1-1): EAGVVQSPRYKIIEKKQPVAFWCNPISGHNTLYWYLQNLGQGPELLIRYENEEAVDDSQLPKDRFSAERLKGVDSTLKIQPAELGDSAVYLCASSPTTRSTEAFFGQGTRLTVV.

The rearrangement joins TRBV7-2 to TRBJ1-5; D is perhaps TRBD1 (5 bases). Germline CDR1 SGHTA, CDR2 FQGNSA. With 2 bases removed from V and 7 bases from J, the gap between germline ends came to 12 bases. The CDR3 has 14 residues. The CDR3 reads CASSLRAGDQPQHF. The CDR3 DNA reads as TGTGCCAGCAGCTTACGAGCGGGGGACCAGCCCCAGCATTTT.